The 3 T cell receptor beta chains presented below share a single source sample, sequenced in a study of blood T cell repertoires in COVID-19. The protocol was immunoSEQ multiplex PCR, while the TCRdb copy is restricted to in-frame clones and leaves out a portion. The repertoire holds some 130,000 clones, with over 85% as singletons. The specimen sequenced was peripheral blood. These receptor sequences come from a man over 45 with active COVID-19.

The gene calls are TRBV25-1 and TRBJ2-1; TRBD1 agrees at 7 bases. This CDR3 contains 13 residues. Per germline, CDR1 MGHDK and CDR2 SYGVNS. The J segment lost 4 bases and the V segment lost 6 bases, leaving 3 bases of the junction unmatched. The DNA for the CDR3 is TGTGCCAGCAGGGGGACAGTTTACAATGAGCAGTTCTTC. It yields the protein CASRGTVYNEQFF.

The chain links TRBV27 to TRBJ1-3; no clear D gene. Trimming cost V 4 bases and J 0 bases, with 4 bases left between them. CDR1 and CDR2 from the germline V gene are MNHEY and SMNVEV (reference sequence). This CDR3 region has 13 residues. The CDR3 bases are TGTGCCAGCAGTTCGTTCTCTGGAAACACCATATATTTT. Protein: CASSSFSGNTIYF.

The gene calls are TRBV3-1 (or the pseudogene TRBV3-2) and TRBJ2-2; D gene ambiguous. With 5 bases removed from V and 0 bases from J, the gap between germline ends came to 7 bases. This CDR3 is built from 14 residues. Germline V gene data show CDR1 as LGHDT and CDR2 as YNNKEL (reference sequence). CDR3 region: CASSKASNTGELFF. CDR3 DNA: TGTGCCAGCAGCAAAGCTTCGAACACCGGGGAGCTGTTTTTT.